A single sample is the source of the 20 T cell receptor beta chains below, sequenced in a study of patients and donors after allogeneic stem cell transplantation. A single record per CDR3 protein comes from TCRdb applying MiXCR to the RT-PCR reads. The table records 150,000 to 200,000 distinct CDR3 sequences, roughly 31% of them present only once. The source material was blood, either unsorted or a sorted T cell fraction (not recorded which). These receptor sequences come from a human donor who was either an allogeneic HSCT recipient or a stem cell or donor lymphocyte infusion donor (not recorded which). It is not recorded whose cells these are; they may come from a transplant donor.

This clonotype has just a few counts. This chain uses TRBV6-6 with TRBJ2-3, with D unclear. Germline lookup yields CDR1 MNHNY and CDR2 SVGAGI (reference sequence). The CDR3 runs 15 residues. Trimming took 8 bases from V and 0 from J, leaving 15 bases between them. CDR3 bases: TGTGCCAGCGCCAATGATGTTCCTAGCACAGATACGCAGTATTTT. This gives the protein CASANDVPSTDTQYF.

This chain joins TRBV20-1 and TRBJ2-3; a possible D gene is TRBD1 (5 bases). V shed 5 bases and J shed 2 bases, with 11 bases lying between them. This CDR3 has 13 residues. The germline V gene encodes CDR1 DFQATT and CDR2 SNEGSKA (reference sequence). The CDR3 loop reads CSAERQLTDTQYF. CDR3 coding DNA: TGCAGTGCTGAGCGACAGCTCACAGATACGCAGTATTTT.

This clonotype was seen only a few times. V gene TRBV4-2 combines with J gene TRBJ1-5; D ambiguous. The CDR3 length is 16 residues. The V gene's germline CDR1 is LGHNA and CDR2 YNFKEQ. V shed 0 bases and J shed 0 bases, with 9 bases lying between them. The CDR3 nucleotides are TGTGCCAGCAGCCAAGATCGGTACAGTAGCAATCAGCCCCAGCATTTT. Amino acid sequence: CASSQDRYSSNQPQHF.

The chain uses TRBV20-1 and TRBJ2-1; 7 positions agree with TRBD1. The germline V gene encodes CDR1 DFQATT and CDR2 SNEGSKA (reference sequence). CDR3 size: 15 residues. The ends lost 3 bases at V and 6 bases at J; junction bases unmatched: 11. The CDR3 DNA sequence: TGCAGTGCTAGTGATACGGACAGGTTACGCAATGAGCAGTTCTTC. Translation: CSASDTDRLRNEQFF.

This clonotype was seen only once. The chain is built from TRBV5-6 and TRBJ2-7; D remains unclear. The germline V gene encodes CDR1 SGHDT and CDR2 YYEEEE. V dropped 3 bases and J dropped 3 bases, with 19 bases sitting between them. This CDR3 contains 16 residues. CDR3 sequence: CASSYIPGGLSYEQYF. In DNA, the CDR3 is TGTGCCAGCAGCTACATCCCTGGCGGCCTCAGCTACGAGCAGTACTTC.

The V and J genes are TRBV6-2 or TRBV6-3 and TRBJ1-2; TRBD1 is a possible D gene (5 bases). Trimming left V 6 bases short and J 8 bases short, with 16 bases between. The CDR3 is made up of 13 amino acids. Germline V gene data show CDR1 as MNHEY and CDR2 as SVGEGT. CDR3 amino acids: CASRLGGARGYTF. The CDR3 DNA sequence: TGTGCCAGCAGACTCGGCGGGGCGAGAGGCTACACCTTC.

This clonotype has only a few counts. The rearrangement links TRBV12-3 or TRBV12-4 to TRBJ1-2, with a weak D call TRBD1 (5 bases). The CDR3 is 15 residues long. V dropped 3 bases and J dropped 3 bases, with 14 bases sitting between them. The CDR3 region has the DNA TGTGCCAGCAGTTTTCGGGGGAAAGACGACTATGGCTACACCTTC. It specifies CASSFRGKDDYGYTF.

The rearrangement uses TRBV5-1 and TRBJ2-1; D gene ambiguous. Per germline, CDR1 SGHRS and CDR2 YFSETQ. Trimming took 5 bases from V and 7 from J, leaving 7 bases between them. The CDR3 has 11 residues. The CDR3 bases are TGCGCCAGCAGGAGCGAGAATGAGCAGTTCTTC. Its protein is CASRSENEQFF.

The chain links TRBV28 to TRBJ2-5; 9 bases agree with TRBD2. CDR1 and CDR2 (germline): MDHEN, SYDVKM. The junction had 11 bases not matched to a gene; V was cut back by 2 bases and J by 4 bases. The CDR3 is 17 residues long. The CDR3 loop reads CASSLAPGLAGGETQYF. CDR3 nucleotides: TGTGCCAGCAGTTTAGCTCCGGGACTAGCAGGGGGAGAGACCCAGTACTTC.

This clonotype was detected only once. This sequence joins TRBV24-1 and TRBJ2-3; D is undetermined. This CDR3 region has 14 residues. Trimming took 7 bases from V and 1 from J, leaving 11 bases between them. Germline-derived CDR1 and CDR2 are KGHDR and SFDVKD. This CDR3 reads CATSELFGTDTQYF. CDR3 sequence (DNA): TGTGCCACCAGCGAGCTCTTTGGCACAGATACGCAGTATTTT.

The chain couples TRBV28 to TRBJ2-7; tentative D call: TRBD1 (5 bases). CDR1 is MDHEN, CDR2 SYDVKM, per germline. The length of the CDR3 is 14 residues. Deletions cut 6 bases from V and 2 bases from J, with 14 bases between. CDR3 sequence reads: CASSQGFPPYEQYF. The CDR3 nucleotides are TGTGCCAGCAGCCAGGGCTTCCCCCCCTACGAGCAGTACTTC.

In its sample, this clonotype was seen a few times. The genes are TRBV20-1 and TRBJ2-3, with 7 positions matching TRBD2. Germline-derived CDR1 and CDR2 are DFQATT and SNEGSKA (reference sequence). The CDR3 contains 15 residues. V dropped 2 bases and J dropped 3; count of bases not matched to a gene: 8. The CDR3 coding sequence is TGCAGTGCTAGACCCGCCCGCGGGAGAACAGATACGCAGTATTTT. It is translated as CSARPARGRTDTQYF.

This clonotype was picked up a small number of times. J is TRBJ2-7 and V is TRBV10-3; unclear D gene. Per the germline V gene, CDR1 is ENHRY and CDR2 is SYGVKD. V lost 3 bases and J lost 0, with 6 bases in between. This CDR3 is built from 13 residues. The CDR3 nucleotides read TGTGCCATCAGTGACCAGTCCTCCTACGAGCAGTACTTC. Translated, it gives CAISDQSSYEQYF.

The gene calls are TRBV20-1 and TRBJ1-1, with 7 nucleotides matching TRBD1. J gave up 3 bases and V 5 bases, and 3 bases lay outside the gene matches. Germline-derived CDR1 and CDR2 are DFQATT and SNEGSKA (reference sequence). This CDR3 has 12 amino acids. The CDR3 spells CSAYDRDTEAFF. CDR3 in DNA: TGCAGTGCTTACGACAGGGACACTGAAGCTTTCTTT.

The chain uses TRBV6-6 and TRBJ1-5, with D unresolved. With 2 bases removed from V and 6 bases from J, the gap between germline ends came to 5 bases. The CDR3 runs 12 residues. Looked up from germline, CDR1 is MNHNY and CDR2 is SVGAGI (reference sequence). CDR3 DNA sequence: TGTGCCAGCAGTTACGAGGCTCAGCCCCAGCATTTT. This sequence encodes CASSYEAQPQHF.

The CDR3 reads CASSFPDRAGGYTF. The CDR3 bases are TGTGCCAGCAGCTTCCCGGACAGGGCTGGAGGCTACACCTTC. The chain links TRBV7-9 to TRBJ1-2; 8 nucleotides agree with TRBD1. Germline lookup yields CDR1 SEHNR and CDR2 FQNEAQ (reference sequence). The CDR3 has 14 amino acids. J gave up 8 bases and V 3 bases, and 8 bases lay outside the gene matches.

This clonotype was recorded a few times. The rearrangement links TRBV7-3 to TRBJ1-5, with D tentatively TRBD1 (5 bases). Germline V gives CDR1 SGHTA, CDR2 FQGTGA. The CDR3 sequence is 13 residues long. Trimming removed 5 bases at V and 7 bases at J, with 12 bases between. The CDR3 DNA is TGTGCCAGCAGCCTTGACAGTAGGCAGCCCCAGCATTTT. Encoded protein: CASSLDSRQPQHF.

A few counts support this clonotype. V usage is TRBV7-9 and J usage is TRBJ2-7; perhaps TRBD2 as D (5 bases). The CDR3 has 15 residues. Germline CDR1 SEHNR, CDR2 FQNEAQ (reference sequence). Deletions cut 7 bases from V and 0 bases from J, with 16 bases between. CDR3 in DNA: TGTGCCAGCATCCAACCTGGGAGTAGCTCCTACGAGCAGTACTTC. The encoded protein is CASIQPGSSSYEQYF.

This clonotype has only a few counts. The genes are TRBV29-1 and TRBJ2-1; no firm D call. The length of the CDR3 is 14 residues. Looked up from germline, CDR1 is SQVTM and CDR2 is ANQGSEA. Trimming removed 6 bases from V and 0 bases from J, with 12 bases in between. CDR3 DNA: TGCAGCGTCGAGCCTTCTGCCTCCTACAATGAGCAGTTCTTC. It specifies CSVEPSASYNEQFF.

The chain uses TRBV5-1 and TRBJ1-2; 9 nucleotides align to TRBD1. After removal of 3 bases from V and 3 bases from J, the junction contained 3 bases not matched to a gene. This CDR3 is 14 amino acids long. Germline V gene sequence: CDR1 SGHRS, CDR2 YFSETQ. DNA of the CDR3: TGCGCCAGCAGCTCCAGACAGGGGGACTATGGCTACACCTTC. Translation: CASSSRQGDYGYTF.